Shown below are 29 T cell receptor beta chains from a single sample sequenced in a study of blood T cell repertoires in COVID-19. Profiling relied on immunoSEQ multiplex PCR, and the TCRdb table lists in-frame clones only, not all of them. The repertoire has 150,000 to 200,000 clones, 93% of them found once; the top ten carry around 2%. Material: peripheral blood. The receptors come from a woman in her sixties with COVID-19, enrolled during active disease.

This clone was detected only once. The chain is built from TRBV6-4 and TRBJ2-3, with TRBD1 identical over 11 bases. V lost 6 bases, J lost 4 bases, and 3 bases stayed unmatched. CDR3 size: 14 residues. The germline V gene encodes CDR1 MRHNA and CDR2 SNTAGT. In nucleotides, the CDR3 is TGTGCCAGCAGCCCGGGACAGGGGGCAGATACGCAGTATTTT. Its translation is CASSPGQGADTQYF.

This chain uses TRBV5-1 with TRBJ2-3; 12 bases line up with TRBD2. V was pared by 4 bases and J by 0 bases, with 6 bases of the junction left unmatched. The CDR3 totals 17 residues. CDR1 and CDR2 (germline): SGHRS, YFSETQ. CDR3 sequence: CASSRRLAGDSTDTQYF. In DNA form, the CDR3 reads TGCGCCAGCAGCCGTAGACTAGCGGGGGACAGCACAGATACGCAGTATTTT.

The V call is TRBV12-3 or TRBV12-4, the J call TRBJ2-1; D is uncertain. The length of the CDR3 is 11 residues. Trimming removed 4 bases at V and 4 bases at J, with 2 bases between. DNA of the CDR3: TGTGCCAGCAGTTCGTACAATGAGCAGTTCTTC. It codes for CASSSYNEQFF.

The chain combines TRBV19 with TRBJ1-3, with TRBD1 matching over 7 bases. The CDR3 is 16 amino acids. Trimming cost V 5 bases and J 0 bases; bases outside gene matches: 7. In germline, CDR1 is LNHDA, CDR2 SQIVND (reference sequence). The CDR3 sequence: CASSPGGRGSGNTIYF. In nucleotides, the CDR3 is TGTGCCAGTAGTCCAGGGGGGCGAGGCTCTGGAAACACCATATATTTT.

The chain employs TRBV2 and TRBJ1-2; TRBD1 agrees at 10 bases. V lost 4 bases to trimming and J lost 4 bases; unmatched junction nucleotides: 12. The CDR3 has 17 amino acids. Germline assignment: CDR1 SNHLY and CDR2 FYNNEI. The CDR3 nucleotides read TGTGCCAGCAGTGGTTTGTCTAGGACAGGGGGAAGCTATGGCTACACCTTC. This sequence encodes CASSGLSRTGGSYGYTF.

The chain has TRBV6-5 and TRBJ2-1; 8 bases align to TRBD1. V lost 4 bases, J lost 9 bases, and 5 bases stayed unmatched. The CDR3 covers 13 residues. The germline V gene has CDR1 MNHEY and CDR2 SVGAGI. DNA of the CDR3: TGTGCCAGCAGTTTTGACAGGGGTCTTGAGCAGTTCTTC. Translated: CASSFDRGLEQFF.

V gene TRBV30 combines with J gene TRBJ2-3, with D possibly TRBD2 on 5 matching bases. Germline V gene data show CDR1 as GTSNPN and CDR2 as SVGIG (reference sequence). Trimming removed 3 bases from V and 2 bases from J, with 6 bases in between. This CDR3 is 12 amino acids long. In DNA, the CDR3 is TGTGCCTGGAGGGGAGACACAGATACGCAGTATTTT. The encoded protein is CAWRGDTDTQYF. The full variable domain, completed using reference TRBV30 and TRBJ2-3, is SQTIHQWPATLVQPVGSPLSLECTVEGTSNPNLYWYRQAAGRGLQLLFYSVGIGQISSEVPQNLSASRPQDRQFILSSKKLLLSDSGFYLCAWRGDTDTQYFGPGTRLTVL.

The rearrangement links TRBV19 to TRBJ2-2; TRBD1 matches at 7 bases. V lost 5 bases to trimming and J lost 1 base; unmatched junction nucleotides: 4. Germline-derived CDR1 and CDR2 are LNHDA and SQIVND (reference sequence). The CDR3 is made up of 15 amino acids. The DNA for the CDR3 is TGTGCCAGTAGTTATCGGACAGGGAACACCGGGGAGCTGTTTTTT. Its protein product is CASSYRTGNTGELFF.

The chain links TRBV11-2 to TRBJ2-7; 9 nucleotides line up with TRBD1. The germline V gene has CDR1 SGHAT and CDR2 FQNNGV. The length of the CDR3 is 13 residues. With V trimmed by 6 bases and J by 4 bases, 4 bases remained unmatched. CDR3 sequence reads: CASSTGGTYEQYF. CDR3 nucleotide sequence: TGTGCCAGCAGTACAGGGGGCACATACGAGCAGTACTTC.

The chain has TRBV19 and TRBJ1-3; 8 bases line up with TRBD1. Germline V gene lookup returns CDR1 LNHDA and CDR2 SQIVND (reference sequence). CDR3 length: 15 amino acids. V dropped 5 bases and J dropped 4; count of bases not matched to a gene: 7. In nucleotides, the CDR3 is TGTGCCAGTAGTGGGGGACAGGCGGACGGAAACACCATATATTTT. The encoded protein is CASSGGQADGNTIYF.

V and J are TRBV9 and TRBJ2-5; maybe TRBD1 (7 bases). Per germline, CDR1 SGDLS and CDR2 YYNGEE. The V and J ends lost 2 bases and 3 bases respectively, with 14 bases between them. The CDR3 covers 15 residues. CDR3 sequence (DNA): TGTGCCAGCAGCGTCCGGACAGGAGGGAAAGAGACCCAGTACTTC. This translates into CASSVRTGGKETQYF.

The chain carries TRBV19 and TRBJ2-7; tentatively, D is TRBD1 (6 bases). The CDR3 consists of 13 residues. Germline V CDR1 and CDR2: LNHDA, SQIVND (reference sequence). Trimming shortened V by 10 bases and J by 2 bases, and 15 bases separated the two germline ends. The CDR3 here is CATTKQGTYEQYF. Here the CDR3 DNA reads TGTGCCACAACGAAACAGGGTACCTACGAGCAGTACTTC.

V gene TRBV2 combines with J gene TRBJ1-1; 11 bases agree with TRBD1. This CDR3 has 14 residues. V trimming: 6 bases; J trimming: 7 bases; junction bases outside the gene matches: 7. Germline lookup yields CDR1 SNHLY and CDR2 FYNNEI. CDR3 DNA: TGTGCCAGCAGATACACGGGACAGGGGGATGAAGCTTTCTTT. This sequence encodes CASRYTGQGDEAFF.

The rearrangement joins TRBV6-5 to TRBJ2-1, with 8 bases identical to TRBD2. The CDR3 extends over 15 amino acids. Germline-derived CDR1 and CDR2 are MNHEY and SVGAGI. The trim removed 0 bases at V and 8 bases at J, leaving 6 bases unmatched. CDR3 in amino acids: CASSYSSGGRDEQFF. The CDR3 DNA follows: TGTGCCAGCAGTTACTCCTCGGGGGGGCGGGATGAGCAGTTCTTC.

This chain uses TRBV13 with TRBJ2-2, with TRBD2 matching over 9 bases. The CDR3 loop spans 17 amino acids. V gave up 5 bases and J gave up 0 bases; unmatched junction bases: 7. From germline, CDR1 is PRHDT and CDR2 FYEKMQ (reference sequence). The DNA of the CDR3 is TGTGCCAGCAGCAATGAACAGCGGGAGGCGAACACCGGGGAGCTGTTTTTT. Translation gives CASSNEQREANTGELFF.

V usage is TRBV5-1 and J usage is TRBJ2-3, with 8 bases lining up with TRBD1. This CDR3 spans 12 amino acids. In germline, CDR1 is SGHRS, CDR2 YFSETQ. The junction had 3 bases not matched to a gene; V was cut back by 2 bases and J by 10 bases. CDR3 nucleotides: TGCGCCAGCAGCTTCGACAGGGGTCCGCAGTATTTT. Residues: CASSFDRGPQYF.

V is TRBV5-5 and J is TRBJ2-2; 7 bases map to TRBD1. Germline V gene data show CDR1 as SGHKS and CDR2 as YYEKEE (reference sequence). V trimming: 1 base; J trimming: 5 bases; junction bases outside the gene matches: 14. The CDR3 covers 18 residues. The CDR3 loop reads CASSLRGTQGVFTGELFF. DNA of the CDR3: TGTGCCAGCAGCTTGCGGGGTACGCAGGGGGTGTTTACCGGGGAGCTGTTTTTT.

This sequence joins TRBV30 and TRBJ2-7; 7 nucleotides match TRBD1. Trimming took 4 bases from V and 1 from J; bases not matched to a gene: 4. CDR3 size: 13 residues. The V gene's germline CDR1 is GTSNPN and CDR2 SVGIG (reference sequence). This CDR3 reads CAWTGTVSYEQYF. In DNA, the CDR3 is TGTGCCTGGACCGGGACAGTATCCTACGAGCAGTACTTC.

The chain employs TRBV7-3 and TRBJ1-2, with 7 bases fitting TRBD1. V lost 9 bases, J lost 3 bases, and 10 bases stayed unmatched. This CDR3 spans 14 amino acids. CDR1 is SGHTA, CDR2 FQGTGA, per germline. CDR3: CARSGTGDYYGYTF. CDR3 bases: TGTGCCAGGAGCGGAACAGGGGATTACTATGGCTACACCTTC. Variable domain in full (rest from reference TRBV7-3 and TRBJ1-2): GAGVSQTPSNKVTEKGKYVELRCDPISGHTALYWYRQSLGQGPEFLIYFQGTGAADDSGLPNDRFFAVRPEGSVSTLKIQRTERGDSAVYLCARSGTGDYYGYTFGSGTRLTVV.

Turning to this clone: The same CDR3 is also encoded by other DNA sequences in this sample. This sequence joins TRBV7-8 and TRBJ2-7, with D possibly matching TRBD2 (5 bases). This CDR3 is 14 amino acids long. CDR1 and CDR2 (germline): SGHVS, FQNEAQ. V lost 0 bases, J lost 3 bases, and 9 bases lay in between. CDR3 sequence reads: CASSLAKTSYEQYF. The CDR3, as DNA: TGTGCCAGCAGCTTAGCGAAAACTAGCTACGAGCAGTACTTC.

The chain recombines TRBV18 with TRBJ1-4; a weak D match, TRBD1 (5 bases). The CDR3 extends over 14 amino acids. Germline loops: CDR1 KGHSH, CDR2 LQKENI. The V and J ends lost 3 bases and 3 bases respectively, with 8 bases between them. The DNA for the CDR3 is TGTGCCAGCTCACCGACAGCCTCTAATGAAAAACTGTTTTTT. Protein: CASSPTASNEKLFF.

The chain links TRBV6-1 to TRBJ1-4, with a weak D call TRBD1 (5 bases). The germline V gene encodes CDR1 MNHNS and CDR2 SASEGT. The CDR3 is made up of 16 amino acids. Trimming shortened V by 0 bases and J by 10 bases, and 18 bases separated the two germline ends. The CDR3 sequence is CASSEAGGRALGKLFF. The CDR3 DNA is TGTGCCAGCAGTGAAGCCGGCGGCAGGGCGTTAGGAAAACTGTTTTTT.

The chain combines TRBV20-1 with TRBJ2-1; 9 bases are a match to TRBD2. The CDR3 totals 20 residues. Per germline, CDR1 DFQATT and CDR2 SNEGSKA (reference sequence). J lost 0 bases, V lost 3 bases, and 18 bases had no gene match. As DNA, the CDR3 is TGCAGTGCTAGTCCCCAATGGACTAGCGACAACCATAGCTCCTACAATGAGCAGTTCTTC. It specifies CSASPQWTSDNHSSYNEQFF.

The rearrangement joins TRBV4-1 to TRBJ2-7, with D perhaps TRBD1 (5 bases). The length of the CDR3 is 15 residues. From germline, CDR1 is MGHRA and CDR2 YSYEKL. V was trimmed by 4 bases and J by 0 bases, leaving 13 bases between them. In nucleotides, the CDR3 is TGCGCCAGCAGCCCGACAGTAAGGAGCTCCTACGAGCAGTACTTC. Its translation is CASSPTVRSSYEQYF.

The chain combines TRBV9 with TRBJ1-2, with TRBD1 as a possible D gene (5 bases). CDR1 is SGDLS and CDR2 is YYNGEE in the germline V gene. The CDR3 contains 14 residues. V was shortened by 4 bases and J by 2 bases, with 12 bases between the two germline ends. CDR3 region: CASSYLQENYGYTF. The CDR3 DNA is TGTGCCAGCAGCTATTTACAGGAGAACTATGGCTACACCTTC.

The genes are TRBV6-5 and TRBJ1-2, with 7 bases fitting TRBD1. The CDR3 spans 14 residues. J gave up 4 bases and V 6 bases, and 8 bases lay outside the gene matches. Per the germline V gene, CDR1 is MNHEY and CDR2 is SVGAGI. CDR3 sequence (DNA): TGTGCCAGCAGCTATACCGGGACAGTCTATGGCTACACCTTC. Translation gives CASSYTGTVYGYTF.

The chain employs TRBV19 and TRBJ1-5; D is unclear. The length of the CDR3 is 14 residues. Trimming removed 3 bases from V and 8 bases from J, with 14 bases in between. Germline values: CDR1 LNHDA, CDR2 SQIVND (reference sequence). The DNA of the CDR3 is TGTGCCAGTAGTATGAGAGGCGGTAGGAAGCCCCAGCATTTT. Its protein product is CASSMRGGRKPQHF.

The rearrangement joins TRBV19 to TRBJ1-4; D is undetermined. Germline-derived CDR1 and CDR2 are LNHDA and SQIVND (reference sequence). The V and J ends lost 5 bases and 7 bases respectively, with 14 bases between them. CDR3 length equals 14 residues. The CDR3: CASSVREAVEKLFF. CDR3 bases: TGTGCCAGTAGTGTAAGGGAAGCGGTTGAAAAACTGTTTTTT.

The chain is built from TRBV30 and TRBJ1-1, with D unclear. Trimming took 0 bases from V and 3 from J, leaving 14 bases between them. There are 15 residues in the CDR3. CDR1 and CDR2 (germline): GTSNPN, SVGIG (reference sequence). CDR3 loop: CAWSVVGKVYTEAFF. CDR3 DNA sequence: TGTGCCTGGAGTGTAGTCGGGAAGGTTTACACTGAAGCTTTCTTT.